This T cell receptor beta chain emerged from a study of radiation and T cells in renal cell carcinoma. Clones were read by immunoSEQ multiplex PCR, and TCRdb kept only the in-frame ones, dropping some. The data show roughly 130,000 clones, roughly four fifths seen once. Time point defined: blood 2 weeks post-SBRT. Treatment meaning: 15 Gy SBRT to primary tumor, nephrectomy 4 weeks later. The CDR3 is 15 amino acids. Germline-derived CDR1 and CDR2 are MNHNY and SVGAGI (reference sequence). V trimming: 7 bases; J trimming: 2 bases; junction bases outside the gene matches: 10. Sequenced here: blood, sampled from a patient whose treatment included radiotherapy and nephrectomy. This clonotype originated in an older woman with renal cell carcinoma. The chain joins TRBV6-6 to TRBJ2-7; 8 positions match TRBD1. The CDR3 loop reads CASTPPGTGPYEQYF. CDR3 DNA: TGTGCCAGCACGCCCCCCGGGACAGGCCCCTACGAGCAGTACTTC.